Sequencing of this TCR beta chain was carried out in a study of blood T cell repertoires in COVID-19. V was pared by 5 bases and J by 0 bases, with 12 bases between. The CDR3 loop spans 15 amino acids. Looked up from germline, CDR1 is LNHNV and CDR2 is YYDKDF (reference sequence). TCRdb keeps only in-frame clones here, not all; method: immunoSEQ multiplex PCR. Of over 95,000 clones in the sample, 75% to 85% were seen once. The chain carries TRBV15 and TRBJ2-3, with TRBD1 as a possible D gene (5 bases). This clonotype was obtained from a human donor in a cohort sampled during active COVID-19. The material sequenced was peripheral blood. CDR3: CATSAGAASTDTQYF. The CDR3 DNA reads TGTGCCACCAGCGCTGGGGCGGCTAGCACAGATACGCAGTATTTT. Looking up the rest from reference TRBV15 and TRBJ2-3 gives the full variable domain: DAMVIQNPRYQVTQFGKPVTLSCSQTLNHNVMYWYQQKSSQAPKLLFHYYDKDFNNEADTPDNFQSRRPNTSFCFLDIRSPGLGDTAMYLCATSAGAASTDTQYFGPGTRLTVL.